The 30 T cell receptor beta chains presented below share a single source sample, sequenced in a study of shared clonotypes between healthy human individuals. Measured with immunoSEQ multiplex PCR; TCRdb has only the in-frame clones, and not every one. Of more than 1.2 million clones listed, 97% to 99% were seen once; the top ten hold around 0.33%. The specimen was naive CD4+ T cells sorted from blood. Subset described: CD45RA+ positively selected. Receptor source: a man aged 30 to 39 in good health.

This sequence joins TRBV6-5 and TRBJ1-5; 12 nucleotides line up with TRBD1. Looked up from germline, CDR1 is MNHEY and CDR2 is SVGAGI. V dropped 8 bases and J dropped 5; count of bases not matched to a gene: 7. The CDR3 loop spans 15 amino acids. The CDR3 region is CASGPGQGAYQPQHF. In DNA, the CDR3 is TGTGCCAGCGGTCCGGGACAGGGGGCCTATCAGCCCCAGCATTTT.

The chain joins TRBV29-1 to TRBJ2-3; D perhaps matches TRBD1 (5 bases). The CDR3 extends over 12 amino acids. Trimming took off 6 bases at V and 6 bases at J, with 13 bases between the two ends. The germline gives CDR1 SQVTM, CDR2 ANQGSEA. The CDR3 loop reads CSVDSGEDTQYF. CDR3 DNA: TGCAGCGTCGACAGTGGCGAGGATACGCAGTATTTT.

As regards this clone: Additional DNA sequences in this sample encode the identical CDR3. The gene calls are TRBV5-1 and TRBJ1-4; TRBD1 might be the D (6 bases). The CDR3 is made up of 13 amino acids. Per the germline V gene, CDR1 is SGHRS and CDR2 is YFSETQ. The V end lost 4 bases, the J end lost 5 bases, and 9 bases lay between the germline ends. The CDR3 region has the DNA TGCGCCAGCAGCAGAGGGGGGAATGAAAAACTGTTTTTT. Translating it yields CASSRGGNEKLFF. Full variable domain (rest looked up from reference TRBV5-1 and TRBJ1-4): KAGVTQTPRYLIKTRGQQVTLSCSPISGHRSVSWYQQTPGQGLQFLFEYFSETQRNKGNFPGRFSGRQFSNSRSEMNVSTLELGDSALYLCASSRGGNEKLFFGSGTQLSVL.

This rearrangement joins TRBV7-9 to TRBJ2-1; D is tentatively TRBD1 or TRBD2 (6 bases each). This CDR3 contains 14 residues. Germline loops: CDR1 SEHNR, CDR2 FQNEAQ (reference sequence). The V end was cut by 1 base, the J end by 6 bases, with 10 bases between. The CDR3 region has the DNA TGTGCCAGCAGCTTAGAGGGGGGAATCAATGAGCAGTTCTTC. Translated: CASSLEGGINEQFF.

V is TRBV30 and J is TRBJ1-5; D is unresolved. The CDR3 spans 14 residues. The V end was cut by 0 bases, the J end by 5 bases, with 11 bases between. The germline CDR1 and CDR2 sequences are GTSNPN and SVGIG (reference sequence). CDR3 sequence reads: CAWSVGVGDQPQHF. In nucleotides, the CDR3 is TGTGCCTGGAGTGTCGGGGTCGGGGATCAGCCCCAGCATTTT.

The chain uses TRBV18 and TRBJ2-1; 13 positions match TRBD2. The CDR3 contains 16 residues. Per the germline V gene, CDR1 is KGHSH and CDR2 is LQKENI. V gave up 3 bases and J gave up 9 bases; unmatched junction bases: 8. CDR3 amino acids: CASSPLRLAGGGEQFF. The CDR3 nucleotides read TGTGCCAGCTCACCGTTACGACTAGCGGGAGGAGGTGAGCAGTTCTTC.

The V and J genes are TRBV5-1 and TRBJ2-5, with no clear D. Germline V gene sequence: CDR1 SGHRS, CDR2 YFSETQ. The CDR3 contains 13 residues. V was trimmed by 7 bases and J by 1 base, leaving 11 bases between them. In DNA form, the CDR3 reads TGCGCCAGCTCGACTGGGCCCCAAGAGACCCAGTACTTC. Protein: CASSTGPQETQYF.

Concerning this clone itself: Other DNA sequences in the sample encode the same CDR3. This rearrangement joins TRBV15 to TRBJ2-6, with D possibly TRBD1 on 5 matching bases. Germline CDR1 and CDR2: LNHNV and YYDKDF (reference sequence). V shed 0 bases and J shed 2 bases, with 8 bases lying between them. The CDR3 covers 16 residues. CDR3 bases: TGTGCCACCAGCAGAGATAAGGGGACTGGGGCCAACGTCCTGACTTTC. It is translated as CATSRDKGTGANVLTF.

The CDR3 sequence is CASSPTSGRGHEQYF. In nucleotides, the CDR3 is TGTGCCAGCTCACCGACTAGCGGGAGGGGTCACGAGCAGTACTTC. The chain recombines TRBV18 with TRBJ2-7; TRBD2 matches 14 bases. The CDR3 is made up of 15 amino acids. In germline, CDR1 is KGHSH, CDR2 LQKENI. V was pared by 3 bases and J by 5 bases, with 3 bases of the junction left unmatched.

This chain links TRBV9 with TRBJ1-4; 7 positions agree with TRBD1. J gave up 5 bases and V 0 bases, and 4 bases lay outside the gene matches. The CDR3 loop spans 15 amino acids. The germline V gene encodes CDR1 SGDLS and CDR2 YYNGEE. The chain's CDR3 is CASSVATGVNEKLFF. In nucleotides, the CDR3 is TGTGCCAGCAGCGTAGCAACAGGGGTGAATGAAAAACTGTTTTTT.

The J gene is TRBJ2-1, the V gene TRBV2; TRBD2 matches 7 bases. Germline CDR1 reads SNHLY; CDR2 reads FYNNEI. The J segment lost 1 base and the V segment lost 4 bases, leaving 10 bases of the junction unmatched. CDR3 length equals 17 residues. This CDR3 reads CASSGEGRGLSYNEQFF. The DNA for the CDR3 is TGTGCCAGCAGTGGGGAGGGTCGGGGACTATCCTACAATGAGCAGTTCTTC.

The chain has TRBV28 and TRBJ2-1; the match to TRBD2 covers 9 bases. The CDR3 loop spans 15 amino acids. The V gene end was trimmed by 5 bases and the J gene end by 3 bases; junction bases not matched to a gene: 5. In germline, CDR1 is MDHEN, CDR2 SYDVKM. DNA of the CDR3: TGTGCCAGCAGTCCTAGCGGGATGGTCTACAATGAGCAGTTCTTC. It is translated as CASSPSGMVYNEQFF.

V and J are TRBV19 and TRBJ2-1, with D hard to call. V lost 0 bases and J lost 7, with 7 bases in between. The germline V gene encodes CDR1 LNHDA and CDR2 SQIVND (reference sequence). The CDR3 contains 13 residues. CDR3 in DNA: TGTGCCAGTAGTATAGATCGACCGAATGAGCAGTTCTTC. It codes for CASSIDRPNEQFF. The full variable domain, its missing parts supplied by reference TRBV19 and TRBJ2-1, is DGGITQSPKYLFRKEGQNVTLSCEQNLNHDAMYWYRQDPGQGLRLIYYSQIVNDFQKGDIAEGYSVSREKKESFPLTVTSAQKNPTAFYLCASSIDRPNEQFFGPGTRLTVL.

The rearrangement links TRBV28 to TRBJ1-2; possible D gene TRBD1, 6 bases. V was trimmed by 6 bases and J by 2 bases, leaving 10 bases between them. The CDR3 consists of 13 residues. CDR1 and CDR2 from the germline V gene are MDHEN and SYDVKM. The CDR3 DNA sequence: TGTGCCAGCAGCCCGGACAGAAACTATGGCTACACCTTC. Protein: CASSPDRNYGYTF.

The rearrangement links TRBV21-1 to TRBJ2-2; the DNA was not used to check the table's D call, TRBD1. TRBV21-1 is a pseudogene segment. The CDR3 runs 14 residues. The DNA of the CDR3 is TGTGCCAGCAGCAAAGTCAGGAACACCGGGGAGCTGTTTTTT. Its protein product is CASSKVRNTGELFF.

This clone occurred once. V usage is TRBV7-3 and J usage is TRBJ2-5; 9 bases agree with TRBD1. The CDR3 loop spans 14 amino acids. The germline CDR1 and CDR2 sequences are SGHTA and FQGTGA. Germline trimming cut 5 bases from V and 7 bases from J; bases unmatched to any gene: 8. CDR3 sequence (DNA): TGTGCCAGCAGCCGAACAGGGGGCGCAGGGACCCAGTACTTC. Its translation is CASSRTGGAGTQYF. The whole variable domain, filled in from reference TRBV7-3 and TRBJ2-5, reads GAGVSQTPSNKVTEKGKYVELRCDPISGHTALYWYRQSLGQGPEFLIYFQGTGAADDSGLPNDRFFAVRPEGSVSTLKIQRTERGDSAVYLCASSRTGGAGTQYFGPGTRLLVL.

The chain links TRBV6-4 to TRBJ1-1, with TRBD1 matching 8 bases. Germline loops: CDR1 MRHNA, CDR2 SNTAGT. The CDR3 extends over 15 amino acids. V gave up 6 bases and J gave up 2 bases; unmatched junction bases: 8. The CDR3: CASRRQGTANTEAFF. The CDR3 DNA is TGTGCCAGCAGACGACAGGGGACAGCTAACACTGAAGCTTTCTTT.

CDR3 sequence (DNA): TGTGCCAGCAGCTTAGTAGGCAGGGGCACAGATACGCAGTATTTT. Amino acids: CASSLVGRGTDTQYF. The chain joins TRBV7-9 to TRBJ2-3; weak D call: TRBD1 (5 bases). This CDR3 is built from 15 residues. Germline V gives CDR1 SEHNR, CDR2 FQNEAQ (reference sequence). V was pared by 1 base and J by 1 base, with 9 bases between.

This clone was counted a single time. This chain joins TRBV14 and TRBJ2-1, with TRBD2 identical over 12 bases. CDR1 and CDR2 from the germline V gene are SGHDN and FVKESK. V lost 4 bases and J lost 7; bases outside the gene matches: 17. The CDR3 runs 19 residues. CDR3 amino acids: CASSPPGGPSGRARNEQFF. In DNA, the CDR3 is TGTGCCAGCAGCCCCCCGGGGGGTCCTAGCGGGAGGGCCAGAAATGAGCAGTTCTTC.

This clone was seen once. The chain's CDR3 is CASSFRTGDEQFF. CDR3 bases: TGTGCCAGCAGTTTCCGGACCGGCGATGAGCAGTTCTTC. The chain uses TRBV25-1 and TRBJ2-1; D not resolved. The CDR3 totals 13 residues. The germline V gene has CDR1 MGHDK and CDR2 SYGVNS. With 5 bases removed from V and 8 bases from J, the gap between germline ends came to 13 bases. The variable domain in full, completed from reference TRBV25-1 and TRBJ2-1, reads EADIYQTPRYLVIGTGKKITLECSQTMGHDKMYWYQQDPGMELHLIHYSYGVNSTEKGDLSSESTVSRIRTEHFPLTLESARPSHTSQYLCASSFRTGDEQFFGPGTRLTVL.

The J gene is TRBJ2-5, the V gene TRBV2; no definite D call. V was cut by 5 bases and J by 5 bases, with 12 bases left in between. The V gene's germline CDR1 is SNHLY and CDR2 FYNNEI. The CDR3 is made up of 13 amino acids. The CDR3 is CASSRDQLETQYF. The CDR3 nucleotides are TGTGCCAGCAGTCGAGACCAGCTCGAGACCCAGTACTTC.

The J gene is TRBJ1-2, the V gene TRBV5-6; D is possibly TRBD1 (6 bases). CDR1 and CDR2 from the germline V gene are SGHDT and YYEEEE. Trimming cost V 2 bases and J 5 bases, with 16 bases left between them. The CDR3 extends over 15 amino acids. This chain's CDR3 is CASSFTSGTNYGYTF. The CDR3 DNA sequence: TGTGCCAGCAGCTTTACCTCCGGGACAAATTATGGCTACACCTTC.

This clone occurred once. The rearrangement uses TRBV15 and TRBJ2-7, with TRBD1 identical over 8 bases. V dropped 1 base and J dropped 2; count of bases not matched to a gene: 7. The CDR3 spans 16 residues. Germline CDR1 is LNHNV and CDR2 is YYDKDF (reference sequence). This chain's CDR3 is CATSRGSGTGAYEQYF. CDR3 sequence (DNA): TGTGCCACCAGCAGAGGCTCCGGGACAGGTGCCTACGAGCAGTACTTC.

The chain has TRBV9 and TRBJ2-1; a possible D gene is TRBD2 (5 bases). V was clipped by 3 bases and J by 0 bases, with 16 bases between them. The CDR3 totals 17 residues. CDR1 is SGDLS and CDR2 is YYNGEE in the germline V gene. CDR3 region: CASSERLYPSSYNEQFF. The CDR3 coding sequence is TGTGCCAGCAGCGAACGACTATATCCGAGCTCCTACAATGAGCAGTTCTTC.

V usage is TRBV7-2 and J usage is TRBJ2-3; 10 bases map to TRBD2. The V gene end was trimmed by 1 base and the J gene end by 6 bases; junction bases not matched to a gene: 13. This CDR3 spans 18 amino acids. CDR1 is SGHTA, CDR2 FQGNSA, per germline. CDR3 amino acids: CASSLGLAGVGVMDTQYF. CDR3 DNA: TGTGCCAGCAGCTTAGGGCTAGCGGGAGTGGGGGTTATGGATACGCAGTATTTT.

This clone was recorded only once. This chain joins TRBV10-3 and TRBJ1-2, with D possibly matching TRBD1 (6 bases). V lost 4 bases to trimming and J lost 3 bases, with 18 bases between them. Germline loops: CDR1 ENHRY, CDR2 SYGVKD. This CDR3 has 16 residues. The CDR3 loop reads CAISVRDIREDYGYTF. The CDR3 DNA follows: TGTGCCATCAGTGTCCGGGACATCCGGGAAGACTATGGCTACACCTTC.

The rearrangement links TRBV7-9 to TRBJ1-5; a possible D gene is TRBD1 (5 bases). Germline assignment: CDR1 SEHNR and CDR2 FQNEAQ (reference sequence). With 5 bases removed from V and 2 bases from J, the gap between germline ends came to 13 bases. The CDR3 spans 15 residues. Written as DNA, the CDR3 is TGTGCCAGCAGCCCTCCGGGGCACCGCAATCAGCCCCAGCATTTT. Translation: CASSPPGHRNQPQHF.

The chain is built from TRBV9 and TRBJ1-2, with D possibly matching TRBD1 (5 bases). V gave up 0 bases and J gave up 3 bases, with 15 bases separating them. The germline gives CDR1 SGDLS, CDR2 YYNGEE. The CDR3 is made up of 16 amino acids. The CDR3 here is CASSVARQGEDYGYTF. Here the CDR3 DNA reads TGTGCCAGCAGCGTAGCTCGGCAGGGAGAAGACTATGGCTACACCTTC. Full variable domain (remainder filled in from reference TRBV9 and TRBJ1-2): DSGVTQTPKHLITATGQRVTLRCSPRSGDLSVYWYQQSLDQGLQFLIQYYNGEERAKGNILERFSAQQFPDLHSELNLSSLELGDSALYFCASSVARQGEDYGYTFGSGTRLTVV.

The chain couples TRBV19 to TRBJ2-2; 11 positions agree with TRBD2. CDR3 length equals 16 residues. The ends lost 7 bases at V and 7 bases at J; junction bases unmatched: 11. Germline CDR1 is LNHDA and CDR2 is SQIVND (reference sequence). CDR3 region: CASTNSGRAVGGELFF. CDR3 in DNA: TGTGCCAGTACGAATAGCGGGAGGGCAGTTGGCGGGGAGCTGTTTTTT.

This clone occurred a few times. V is TRBV7-9 and J is TRBJ1-1; no definite D call. CDR3 size: 13 residues. Germline V gene lookup returns CDR1 SEHNR and CDR2 FQNEAQ (reference sequence). Trimming removed 3 bases from V and 1 base from J, with 6 bases in between. The chain's CDR3 is CASSFWRNTEAFF. The CDR3 bases are TGTGCCAGCAGCTTCTGGAGGAACACTGAAGCTTTCTTT.